This is a list of T cell receptor beta chains from one sample in a study of type 1 regulatory T cells. TCRdb called the reads again in MiXCR, with one record for every CDR3 protein. The profile shows about 97,000 distinct CDR3 sequences, around a third of them singletons. The specimen sequenced was CD4+ T cells, either the whole sample or a sorted fraction (not recorded which). The receptors originated from a human donor in good health. Both conserved end residues are part of each CDR3. A D gene is named only where the DNA matches it firmly. Part of the rows lack a size; the others show once, few, many or a class for expanded clones.

CDR3 length: 16
D gene: TRBD2
V gene: TRBV5-5
J gene: TRBJ2-3
clone size: few
CDR3 DNA: TGTGCCAGCAGCTTCCGACTAGCGGGACGCACAGATACGCAGTATTTT
CDR3 protein: CASSFRLAGRTDTQYF

CDR3 length: 14
D gene: .
V gene: TRBV29-1
J gene: TRBJ1-5
clone size: many
CDR3 DNA: TGCAGCGTTGCAGGACCCACGACCGATCAGCCCCAGCATTTT
CDR3 protein: CSVAGPTTDQPQHF

CDR3 length: 16
D gene: .
V gene: TRBV3-1
J gene: TRBJ2-1
clone size: .
CDR3 DNA: TGTGCCAGCAGCCAAGACGAGCTAGCGTGGAAGAATGAGCAGTTCTTC
CDR3 protein: CASSQDELAWKNEQFF

CDR3 length: 12
D gene: .
V gene: TRBV2
J gene: TRBJ2-1
clone size: .
CDR3 DNA: TGTGCCAGCAGAGAACTAGAGCCTGAGCAGTTCTTC
CDR3 protein: CASRELEPEQFF

CDR3 length: 12
D gene: .
V gene: TRBV7-2
J gene: TRBJ2-1
clone size: .
CDR3 DNA: TGTGCCAGCAGACCCACTCGGGTTGAGCAGTTCTTC
CDR3 protein: CASRPTRVEQFF

CDR3 length: 16
D gene: TRBD2
V gene: TRBV20-1
J gene: TRBJ2-3
clone size: .
CDR3 DNA: TGCAGTGCTCCCAACGGACTAGCGGAAATTACAGATACGCAGTATTTT
CDR3 protein: CSAPNGLAEITDTQYF

CDR3 length: 13
D gene: TRBD2
V gene: TRBV2
J gene: TRBJ2-1
clone size: few
CDR3 DNA: TGTGCCAGCATGACTAGCGGGAGAAATGAGCAGTTCTTC
CDR3 protein: CASMTSGRNEQFF

CDR3 length: 17
D gene: TRBD2
V gene: TRBV12-3/TRBV12-4
J gene: TRBJ2-7
clone size: few
CDR3 DNA: TGTGCCAGCAGTCTTAGGGGACTAGCGGAGACGGTCTACGAGCAGTACTTC
CDR3 protein: CASSLRGLAETVYEQYF

CDR3 length: 12
D gene: .
V gene: TRBV3-1
J gene: TRBJ1-1
clone size: few
CDR3 DNA: TGTGCCAGCAGCCAACCTAACACTGAAGCTTTCTTT
CDR3 protein: CASSQPNTEAFF

CDR3 length: 13
D gene: TRBD1
V gene: TRBV19
J gene: TRBJ2-1
clone size: few
CDR3 DNA: TGTGCCAGTAGGGGACAGTCCTACAATGAGCAGTTCTTC
CDR3 protein: CASRGQSYNEQFF